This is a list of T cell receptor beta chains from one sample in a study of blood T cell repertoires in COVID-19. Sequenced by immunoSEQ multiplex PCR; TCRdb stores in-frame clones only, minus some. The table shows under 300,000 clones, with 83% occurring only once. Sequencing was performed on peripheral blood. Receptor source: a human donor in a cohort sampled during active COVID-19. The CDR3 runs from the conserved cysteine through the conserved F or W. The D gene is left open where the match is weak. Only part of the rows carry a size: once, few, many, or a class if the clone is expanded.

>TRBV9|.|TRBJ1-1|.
CASSVLTSARGTEAFF
TGTGCCAGCAGCGTCTTGACGTCCGCGCGGGGCACTGAAGCTTTCTTT
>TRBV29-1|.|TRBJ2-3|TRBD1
CSARLGTVSDTQYF
TGCAGCGCTAGACTTGGGACAGTTTCGGATACGCAGTATTTT
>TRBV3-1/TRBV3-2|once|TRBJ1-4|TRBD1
CASRPGTGSEKLFF
TGTGCCAGCAGGCCCGGGACAGGGTCTGAAAAACTGTTTTTT
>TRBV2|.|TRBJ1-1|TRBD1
CASRFSVRGDTEAFF
TGTGCCAGCAGATTTAGTGTCAGGGGGGACACTGAAGCTTTCTTT
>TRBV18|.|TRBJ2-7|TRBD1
CASSPGGPGGRLEQYF
TGTGCCAGCTCACCAGGGGGGCCAGGGGGCCGTTTGGAGCAGTACTTC
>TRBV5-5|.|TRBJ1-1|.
CASSSLRTEAFF
TGTGCCAGCAGCTCACTAAGAACTGAAGCTTTCTTT
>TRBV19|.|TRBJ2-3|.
CASTHGNGPTDTQYF
TGTGCCAGTACCCACGGGAACGGCCCCACAGATACGCAGTATTTT
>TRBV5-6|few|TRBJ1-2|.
CASTYLVANYGYTF
TGTGCCAGCACCTACCTAGTAGCTAACTATGGCTACACCTTC
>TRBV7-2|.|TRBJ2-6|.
CASRAAPSGANVLTF
TGTGCCAGCAGAGCGGCCCCCTCTGGGGCCAACGTCCTGACTTTC
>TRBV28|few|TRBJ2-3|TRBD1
CASSPGTGSTDTQYF
TGTGCCAGCAGTCCCGGGACAGGTAGCACAGATACGCAGTATTTT
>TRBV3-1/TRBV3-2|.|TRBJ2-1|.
CASSQFGYNEQFF
TGTGCCAGCAGCCAATTCGGGTACAATGAGCAGTTCTTC
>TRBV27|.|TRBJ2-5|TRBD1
CASSPGDSQETQYF
TGTGCCAGCAGTCCCGGGGACAGTCAAGAGACCCAGTACTTC
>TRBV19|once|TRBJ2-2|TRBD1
CASSILGQEGGELFF
TGTGCCAGTAGTATTCTGGGACAGGAAGGCGGGGAGCTGTTTTTT
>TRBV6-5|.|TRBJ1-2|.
CASSKQGRGYTF
TGTGCCAGCAGTAAACAGGGACGTGGCTACACCTTC
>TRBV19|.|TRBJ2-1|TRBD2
CASSLGLAGANNEQFF
TGTGCCAGTAGTCTGGGACTAGCGGGGGCAAACAATGAGCAGTTCTTC
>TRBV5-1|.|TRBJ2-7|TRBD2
CASSSASGYEQYF
TGCGCCAGCAGTTCCGCTAGCGGATACGAGCAGTACTTC
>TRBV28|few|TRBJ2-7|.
CASSWGGGDEQYF
TGTGCCAGCAGTTGGGGTGGGGGCGACGAGCAGTACTTC
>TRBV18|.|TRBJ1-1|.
CASSLDRRTEAFF
TGTGCCAGCTCCCTCGACAGGCGGACTGAAGCTTTCTTT
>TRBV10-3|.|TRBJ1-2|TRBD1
CATGQGGGYTF
TGTGCCACGGGACAGGGAGGAGGCTACACCTTC
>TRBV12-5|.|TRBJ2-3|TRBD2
CASGSILATDTQYF
TGTGCTAGTGGTTCAATACTAGCGACAGATACGCAGTATTTT
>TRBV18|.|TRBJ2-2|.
CASSPPGLNTGELFF
TGTGCCAGCTCACCCCCAGGCCTGAACACCGGGGAGCTGTTTTTT
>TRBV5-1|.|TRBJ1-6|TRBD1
CASSLGGTGRNSPLHF
TGCGCCAGCAGCTTGGGGGGGACAGGGCGGAATTCACCCCTCCACTTT
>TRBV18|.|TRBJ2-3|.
CASSPIYDSPSTDTQYF
TGTGCCAGCTCACCGATCTACGACAGTCCTAGCACAGATACGCAGTATTTT
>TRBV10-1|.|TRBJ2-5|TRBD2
CASSQDQTSGPTQYF
TGCGCCAGCAGCCAGGATCAGACTAGCGGCCCTACCCAGTACTTC
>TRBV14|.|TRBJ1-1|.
CASSQENGRNTEAFF
TGTGCCAGCAGCCAAGAAAACGGTAGAAACACTGAAGCTTTCTTT
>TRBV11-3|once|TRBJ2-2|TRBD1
CASSQSYGQGDTGELFF
TGTGCCAGCAGTCAGAGCTACGGACAGGGCGACACCGGGGAGCTGTTTTTT
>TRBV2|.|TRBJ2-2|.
CAARQASGTGELFF
TGTGCCGCTCGACAGGCTTCGGGCACCGGGGAGCTGTTTTTT
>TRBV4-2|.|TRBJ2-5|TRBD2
CASSQDGRDPGETQYF
TGTGCCAGCAGCCAAGATGGGAGGGACCCGGGGGAGACCCAGTACTTC
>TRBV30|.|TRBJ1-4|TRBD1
CAFLHLGTEEEKLFF
TGTGCCTTCTTACACCTCGGGACAGAAGAAGAAAAACTGTTTTTT
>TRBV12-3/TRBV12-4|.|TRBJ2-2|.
CASSALLAGELFF
TGTGCCAGCAGTGCTCTGTTAGCCGGGGAGCTGTTTTTT
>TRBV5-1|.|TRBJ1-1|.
CASQREGDTEAFF
TGCGCCAGCCAAAGAGAAGGGGACACTGAAGCTTTCTTT
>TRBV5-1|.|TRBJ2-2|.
CASSLDGAGELFF
TGCGCCAGCAGCCTGGACGGTGCCGGGGAGCTGTTTTTT
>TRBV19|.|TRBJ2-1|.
CASSMVRGLQFF
TGTGCCAGTAGTATGGTTAGGGGCTTACAGTTCTTC
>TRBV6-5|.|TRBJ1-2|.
CASSHAGGSGYTF
TGTGCCAGCAGCCACGCGGGGGGCTCTGGCTACACCTTC
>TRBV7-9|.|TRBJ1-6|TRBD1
CASSEGQGGSPLHF
TGTGCCAGCAGTGAGGGACAGGGAGGGTCACCCCTCCACTTT
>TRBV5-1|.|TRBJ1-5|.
CASADQEGNQPQHF
TGCGCCAGCGCAGACCAGGAGGGCAATCAGCCCCAGCATTTT
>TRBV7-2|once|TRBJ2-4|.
CASSLEVAKNIQYF
TGTGCCAGCAGCTTGGAGGTAGCCAAAAACATTCAGTACTTC
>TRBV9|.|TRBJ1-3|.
CASSVEGRGAGNTIYF
TGTGCCAGCAGCGTGGAGGGGAGGGGTGCTGGAAACACCATATATTTT
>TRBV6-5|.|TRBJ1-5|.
CASWEGNQPQHF
TGTGCCAGCTGGGAGGGTAATCAGCCCCAGCATTTT
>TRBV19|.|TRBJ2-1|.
CASSIWAGNNEQFF
TGTGCCAGTAGTATCTGGGCAGGGAACAATGAGCAGTTCTTC
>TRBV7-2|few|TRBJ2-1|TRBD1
CASRPGTGYNEQFF
TGTGCCAGCAGGCCCGGGACAGGGTACAATGAGCAGTTCTTC
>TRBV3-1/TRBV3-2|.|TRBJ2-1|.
CASSRQYQMGGEQFF
TGTGCCAGCAGCCGGCAGTATCAGATGGGGGGAGAGCAGTTCTTC
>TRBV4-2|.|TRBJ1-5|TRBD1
CASSLDRGRQPQHF
TGTGCCAGCAGCCTTGACAGGGGGCGACAGCCCCAGCATTTT
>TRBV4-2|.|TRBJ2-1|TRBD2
CASSSGGSSYNEQFF
TGTGCCAGCAGCAGCGGGGGGAGCTCCTACAATGAGCAGTTCTTC
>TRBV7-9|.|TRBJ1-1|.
CASSLVSRAGLMNTEAFF
TGTGCCAGCAGCTTAGTAAGTCGGGCAGGGCTTATGAACACTGAAGCTTTCTTT
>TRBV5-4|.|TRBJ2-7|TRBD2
CASSLDPSGGPLSYEQYF
TGTGCCAGCAGCTTGGATCCTAGCGGGGGGCCCCTTTCCTACGAGCAGTACTTC
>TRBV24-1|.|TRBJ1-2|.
CATSDTGSSAGYTF
TGTGCCACCAGTGATACAGGGAGTTCGGCTGGCTACACCTTC
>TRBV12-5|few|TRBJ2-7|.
CASRLGSYEQYF
TGTGCTAGCCGACTGGGTTCCTACGAGCAGTACTTC
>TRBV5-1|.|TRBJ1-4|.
CASSLSGGAGRANEKLFF
TGCGCCAGCAGCTTGTCGGGGGGCGCGGGTAGAGCTAATGAAAAACTGTTTTTT
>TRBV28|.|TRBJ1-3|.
CASSLHSGIGNTIYF
TGTGCCAGCAGTCTACACTCAGGGATTGGAAACACCATATATTTT
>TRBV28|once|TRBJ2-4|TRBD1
CASSLPWGTELAKNIQYF
TGTGCCAGCAGTTTACCTTGGGGGACAGAGCTAGCCAAAAACATTCAGTACTTC
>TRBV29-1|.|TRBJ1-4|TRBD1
CSAQGDRDEKLFF
TGCAGCGCTCAGGGGGACCGTGATGAAAAACTGTTTTTT
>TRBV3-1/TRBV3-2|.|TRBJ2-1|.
CASSQQPPKLGPPYNEQFF
TGTGCCAGCAGCCAACAACCCCCAAAATTGGGGCCTCCCTACAATGAGCAGTTCTTC